This record covers a single TCR beta chain. V lost 4 bases, J lost 0 bases, and 2 bases stayed unmatched. The germline V gene has CDR1 ENHRY and CDR2 SYGVKD. The CDR3 spans 15 residues. Method: immunoSEQ multiplex PCR; TCRdb's copy keeps in-frame clones and lacks some. The table records 110,000 or so clones, around 77% of them present only once. This record belongs to a study of blood T cell repertoires in COVID-19. Sequencing was carried out using peripheral blood. The TCR sequence derives from a human donor in a cohort sampled during active COVID-19. J is TRBJ2-7 and V is TRBV10-3, with 11 bases lining up with TRBD2. The CDR3 spells CAISGTSGSSYEQYF. The CDR3 coding sequence is TGTGCCATCAGTGGGACTAGCGGGTCCTCCTACGAGCAGTACTTC.